This paragraph reports one TCR beta chain. This table comes from immunoSEQ multiplex PCR, and its TCRdb copy is limited to in-frame clones, with some not included. The sample consists of tens of thousands of clones, about 81% of them appearing once. The germline V and J ends were trimmed by 9 bases and 1 base, with 15 bases remaining between them. Germline V gene data show CDR1 as SNHLY and CDR2 as FYNNEI. The CDR3 spans 14 residues. The data derive from a study of OX40 agonist ivuxolimab in advanced cancers. Autoimmune disease history or systemic immunosuppression excluded patients. The source of this sequence is an adult with an advanced solid tumor such as melanoma, head and neck, liver or kidney cancer. The sequencing used CD4+ or CD8+ T cells sorted from blood, collected in a trial of the OX40 agonist ivuxolimab. The V and J genes are TRBV2 and TRBJ1-1; tentative D call: TRBD1 (6 bases). The CDR3 region is CARGDTPENTEAFF. The CDR3 coding sequence is TGTGCCAGGGGGGACACCCCAGAGAACACTGAAGCTTTCTTT.